The TCR beta chain under discussion was sequenced for a study of blood T cells in healthy people across ages (dated by TCRdb to the mid-2010s). For the wider study: In model experiments, template switching captured roughly one uniquely barcoded TCR beta cDNA molecule for every two T cells. Age-related changes in TCR beta repertoire diversity were measured in the study by deep sequencing normalized with unique cDNA molecular identifiers. The donors were split into four age groups: young (average around 17 years), middle-aged (roughly 39), aged (about 62) and long-lived (under 85). To avoid experimental bias, donors of different ages were distributed randomly across sequencing lanes. The study analyzed two additional independent replicas of 1 million unique cDNA reads from the same blood draw for two donors, one aged 18 to 29 and one aged 80 or older.

With regard to this clonotype: Its specific antigen is unknown. Within one base of it there is no much larger clone, and no base qualities were kept.

Overall study outcomes, separate from this receptor: Donor CMV infection status was unknown, potentially confounding age-related changes in expanded clonotypes. Conclusive comparison of naive and antigen-experienced compartments was prevented by the profiling of bulk unsorted PBMCs. The long-lived group showed more naive CD4+ T cells, fewer expanded clones and increased TCR diversity than the aged group, suggesting age selection. Observed TCR beta diversity correlated strongly with the percentage of naive T cells measured by flow cytometry. As age increased, observed TCR beta diversity per million T cells dropped in a roughly linear way, and a significant reduction was already evident by age about 40. Total diversity estimates from one million sequenced T cells were considered lower bounds and underestimates.

The CDR3 runs 15 residues from the cysteine to the phenylalanine. CDR3 DNA only is kept here, 45 bases in frame from base 1. Relative to germline, V is missing 0 bases and J is missing 8 bases, with 3 bases of the junction outside any gene match. As encoded in the germline V gene, CDR1 is SGHRS while CDR2 is YFSETQ. The donors were roughly 40 Caucasian individuals from Russia, aged roughly 6 to 100 years, who were systemically healthy. Each donor gave roughly 9 milliliters of peripheral blood, drawn into EDTA-treated Vacutainer tubes. Ficoll-Paque density-gradient centrifugation was used to isolate PBMCs, with at least 6.5 million per sample. Total RNA, at least 5 micrograms per sample, was extracted from PBMCs with Trizol reagent. For every donor, an aliquot of PBMCs went through flow cytometry to measure the percentages of naive CD45RAhigh/CD27high T cells. The library was built by means of 5' RACE. These reads were obtained on an Illumina HiSeq 2500. A second PCR of about 6 to 11 cycles was performed with a sample-barcoded 5' primer and a J-beta primer mix. A template-switch 5' adaptor carrying 12 random nucleotides introduced a unique molecular identifier onto each TCR beta cDNA molecule. Each sample yielded at least 2.5 million CDR3-containing paired-end reads. First-strand cDNA synthesis was performed from all RNA using the Mint cDNA synthesis kit, with priming by a TRBC-specific oligonucleotide. All cDNA was treated with uracil-DNA glycosylase and then went through a first 18-cycle PCR with the universal primers M1SS and BC2_uni_R. The study's own analysis went as follows. Each sample was normalized by randomly selecting 1 million high-quality reads, each carrying a distinct molecular identifier. Instead of being binned into consensus sequences, reads with shared molecular identifiers were discarded. MiTCR, run with a Q25 quality threshold and the strictest error-elimination algorithm, handled CDR3 identification, clonotype clustering and error correction. Lower-bound total TCR beta diversity was estimated with a nonparametric unseen species model using Euler transformation. TCRdb trimmed the raw reads at Q25, called clones with MiXCR and kept productive beta chains. Each record represents a unique CDR3 protein, reported with the most common genes and DNA among its rows. The V and J calls here are based on TCRdb, not the publication. Present in this sample are some 920,000 distinct CDR3 sequences, roughly 51% of which were seen just once. Around 21% of the sample lies in the top ten.

The clonotype originates from a woman in her sixties or seventies in good health. This sequence uses TRBV5-1 and TRBJ2-1, with 12 bases in between that match TRBD2. The sample consisted of blood. The DNA is as follows: TGCGCCAGCAGCTTGGTGAGACTAGCGGGAGATGAGCAGTTCTTC. Its translation reads: CASSLVRLAGDEQFF.